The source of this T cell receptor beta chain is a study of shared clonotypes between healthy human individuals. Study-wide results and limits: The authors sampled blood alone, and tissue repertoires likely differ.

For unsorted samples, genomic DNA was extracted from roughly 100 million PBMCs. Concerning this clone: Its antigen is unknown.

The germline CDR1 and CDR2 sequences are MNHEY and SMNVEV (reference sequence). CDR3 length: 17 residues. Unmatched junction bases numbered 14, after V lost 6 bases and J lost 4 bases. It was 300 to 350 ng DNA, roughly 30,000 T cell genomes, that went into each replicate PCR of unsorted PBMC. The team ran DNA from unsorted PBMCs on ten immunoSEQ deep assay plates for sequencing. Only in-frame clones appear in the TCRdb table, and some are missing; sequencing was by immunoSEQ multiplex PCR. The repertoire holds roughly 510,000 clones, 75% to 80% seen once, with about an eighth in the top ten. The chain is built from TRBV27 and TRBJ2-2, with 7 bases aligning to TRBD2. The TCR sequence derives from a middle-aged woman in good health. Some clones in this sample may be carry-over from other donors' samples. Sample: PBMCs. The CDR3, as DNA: TGTGCCAGCAGCCGACTAGCACCGTCGTTGGGCACCGGGGAGCTGTTTTTT. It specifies CASSRLAPSLGTGELFF.